What follows are 27 T cell receptor beta chains derived from one specimen sequenced in a study of CD8 T cells in ankylosing spondylitis. TCRdb reanalysed the 5' RACE reads using MiXCR and keeps one entry per CDR3 protein. The sample shows around 340,000 distinct CDR3 sequences, roughly 14% of them seen only once. The sequencing input was blood, either unsorted or a sorted T cell fraction (not recorded which). These receptors came from a male donor with ankylosing spondylitis or in good health (not recorded which).

The chain is built from TRBV20-1 and TRBJ1-3, with D hard to call. Germline CDR1 is DFQATT and CDR2 is SNEGSKA (reference sequence). The CDR3 runs to 14 residues. V dropped 3 bases and J dropped 4 bases, with 13 bases sitting between them. This CDR3 reads CSASNRGKGNTIYF. CDR3 DNA: TGCAGTGCTAGCAACCGGGGTAAAGGAAACACCATATATTTT.

A few counts support this clonotype. This chain uses TRBV7-2 with TRBJ2-2; D gene ambiguous. Germline loops: CDR1 SGHTA, CDR2 FQGNSA. V gave up 4 bases and J gave up 5 bases, with 14 bases separating them. The CDR3 contains 15 residues. The CDR3 region is CASSSTRARTGELFF. CDR3 bases: TGTGCCAGCAGCTCGACCCGGGCCCGGACCGGGGAGCTGTTTTTT.

In this sample, this clonotype turned up a few times. The chain is built from TRBV7-2 and TRBJ2-5, with no clear D. The CDR3 consists of 17 residues. V was clipped by 5 bases and J by 0 bases, with 19 bases between them. Germline V gene lookup returns CDR1 SGHTA and CDR2 FQGNSA. This CDR3 reads CASSHAANQEYQETQYF. The CDR3 nucleotides are TGTGCCAGCAGCCACGCCGCGAACCAGGAGTACCAAGAGACCCAGTACTTC. The variable domain in full, completed from reference TRBV7-2 and TRBJ2-5, reads GAGVSQSPSNKVTEKGKDVELRCDPISGHTALYWYRQSLGQGLEFLIYFQGNSAPDKSGLPSDRFSAERTGGSVSTLTIQRTQQEDSAVYLCASSHAANQEYQETQYFGPGTRLLVL.

This chain links TRBV3-1 with TRBJ2-3; TRBD2 matches at 9 bases. This CDR3 is built from 17 residues. V dropped 0 bases and J dropped 4; count of bases not matched to a gene: 8. Germline V gene sequence: CDR1 LGHDT, CDR2 YNNKEL (reference sequence). CDR3 sequence (DNA): TGTGCCAGCAGCCAAGATGTGGGACTAGCCGTACCAGATACGCAGTATTTT. The encoded protein is CASSQDVGLAVPDTQYF.

This clonotype was detected only a few times. This chain joins TRBV10-3 and TRBJ2-1; D unclear. Germline values: CDR1 ENHRY, CDR2 SYGVKD. The CDR3 runs 11 residues. V was shortened by 4 bases and J by 9 bases, with 7 bases between the two germline ends. In DNA, the CDR3 is TGTGCCATCAGTGGGTCGGTTGAGCAGTTCTTC. Translating gives CAISGSVEQFF.

This chain uses TRBV5-6 with TRBJ2-1; D may be TRBD2 (6 bases). Trimming shortened V by 0 bases and J by 7 bases, and 14 bases separated the two germline ends. CDR3 length: 15 amino acids. Germline CDR1 SGHDT, CDR2 YYEEEE. DNA for the CDR3: TGTGCCAGCAGCTTGGCGCCATCCCGGGGGAATGAGCAGTTCTTC. Translation: CASSLAPSRGNEQFF.

The V and J genes are TRBV19 and TRBJ2-7; 8 positions match TRBD1. Germline lookup yields CDR1 LNHDA and CDR2 SQIVND (reference sequence). This CDR3 region has 15 residues. J gave up 2 bases and V 3 bases, and 6 bases lay outside the gene matches. The CDR3 DNA reads as TGTGCCAGTAGTATCCCCGGACAGGGAACCTACGAGCAGTACTTC. Protein sequence: CASSIPGQGTYEQYF. The full variable domain, its missing parts supplied by reference TRBV19 and TRBJ2-7, is DGGITQSPKYLFRKEGQNVTLSCEQNLNHDAMYWYRQDPGQGLRLIYYSQIVNDFQKGDIAEGYSVSREKKESFPLTVTSAQKNPTAFYLCASSIPGQGTYEQYFGPGTRLTVT.

This clonotype was picked up a small number of times. The rearrangement links TRBV12-3 or TRBV12-4 to TRBJ2-7; D is possibly TRBD1 (5 bases). The CDR3 spans 12 residues. V lost 3 bases to trimming and J lost 5 bases, with 8 bases between them. The CDR3 nucleotides read TGTGCCAGCAGTTTGGACAAGGACGAGCAGTACTTC. Amino acids: CASSLDKDEQYF.

V usage is TRBV10-3 and J usage is TRBJ2-7; TRBD1 might be the D (6 bases). V dropped 7 bases and J dropped 0 bases, with 13 bases sitting between them. The germline gives CDR1 ENHRY, CDR2 SYGVKD. This CDR3 is built from 14 residues. CDR3: CAITRTADSYEQYF. In DNA, the CDR3 is TGTGCCATCACCCGGACAGCCGACTCCTACGAGCAGTACTTC.

This clonotype was seen only a few times. This chain links TRBV10-3 with TRBJ1-1; no clear D. CDR1 ENHRY and CDR2 SYGVKD come from the germline V gene. The CDR3 loop spans 13 amino acids. Trimming shortened V by 0 bases and J by 4 bases, and 6 bases separated the two germline ends. The CDR3 region has the DNA TGTGCCATCAGTGAGTCCGGGGTCACTGAAGCTTTCTTT. It codes for CAISESGVTEAFF.

The rearrangement uses TRBV9 and TRBJ1-1, with a possible D match to TRBD1 (6 bases). The CDR3 runs to 13 residues. Germline V CDR1 and CDR2: SGDLS, YYNGEE. The V gene lost 4 bases and the J gene lost 5 bases, with 12 bases spanning the gap. The CDR3 coding sequence is TGTGCCAGCAGCCCCGGGGGCGAGACTGAAGCTTTCTTT. Residues: CASSPGGETEAFF.

This chain joins TRBV5-1 and TRBJ1-2, with D possibly matching TRBD1 (5 bases). CDR1 is SGHRS, CDR2 YFSETQ, per germline. The CDR3 loop spans 15 amino acids. V dropped 0 bases and J dropped 3 bases, with 12 bases sitting between them. The CDR3 nucleotides are TGCGCCAGCAGCTTGGGGACCAGGGTTGACTATGGCTACACCTTC. As protein: CASSLGTRVDYGYTF. Drawing the rest from reference TRBV5-1 and TRBJ1-2, the complete variable domain is KAGVTQTPRYLIKTRGQQVTLSCSPISGHRSVSWYQQTPGQGLQFLFEYFSETQRNKGNFPGRFSGRQFSNSRSEMNVSTLELGDSALYLCASSLGTRVDYGYTFGSGTRLTVV.

The chain has TRBV5-5 and TRBJ1-1; D may be TRBD1 (6 bases). The germline CDR1 and CDR2 sequences are SGHKS and YYEKEE (reference sequence). The CDR3 has 15 residues. V was trimmed by 7 bases and J by 0 bases, leaving 16 bases between them. The CDR3 nucleotides are TGTGCCAGCGGCGAACAGGGCCTTTTGAACACTGAAGCTTTCTTT. Translated, it gives CASGEQGLLNTEAFF.

This clonotype was seen a handful of times. The V call is TRBV29-1, the J call TRBJ2-7, with no clear D. Deletions cut 7 bases from V and 1 base from J, with 11 bases between. The CDR3 sequence is 12 residues long. Germline CDR1 and CDR2: SQVTM and ANQGSEA. In nucleotides, the CDR3 is TGCAGCGCCGAAGGTTGGTCCTACGAGCAGTACTTC. It translates to CSAEGWSYEQYF.

V usage is TRBV7-2 and J usage is TRBJ2-3; 9 positions match TRBD2. The germline V gene encodes CDR1 SGHTA and CDR2 FQGNSA. The length of the CDR3 is 15 residues. V dropped 4 bases and J dropped 5; count of bases not matched to a gene: 7. The CDR3 spells CASSWDSGGQDTQYF. Here the CDR3 DNA reads TGTGCCAGCAGCTGGGATAGCGGGGGTCAAGATACGCAGTATTTT.

This chain uses TRBV6-1 with TRBJ2-3, with D possibly being TRBD2 (5 bases). Deletions cut 10 bases from V and 4 bases from J, with 24 bases between. Germline values: CDR1 MNHNS, CDR2 SASEGT. This CDR3 is built from 16 residues. This chain's CDR3 is CATTLRTASAPDTQYF. The CDR3 region has the DNA TGTGCCACCACCCTGCGGACTGCTTCGGCCCCAGATACGCAGTATTTT.

The V call is TRBV3-1, the J call TRBJ1-2; D is ambiguous. CDR3 length: 16 residues. V was trimmed by 4 bases and J by 2 bases, leaving 17 bases between them. Germline CDR1 and CDR2: LGHDT and YNNKEL (reference sequence). This CDR3 is CASSPFEGPLNYGYTF. In DNA, the CDR3 is TGTGCCAGCAGCCCCTTCGAGGGCCCTCTAAACTATGGCTACACCTTC.

The sample holds a few counts of this clonotype. The chain has TRBV19 and TRBJ2-1; D is perhaps TRBD1 (7 bases). The V and J ends lost 3 bases and 5 bases respectively, with 17 bases between them. CDR3 length: 16 residues. Looked up from germline, CDR1 is LNHDA and CDR2 is SQIVND (reference sequence). This CDR3 is CASSMGGRGVDNEQFF. The CDR3 DNA reads TGTGCCAGTAGTATGGGGGGCAGGGGGGTAGACAATGAGCAGTTCTTC.

This clonotype was found a few times. The chain is built from TRBV3-1 and TRBJ1-2; D perhaps matches TRBD1 (6 bases). V was trimmed by 8 bases and J by 0 bases, leaving 10 bases between them. Germline lookup yields CDR1 LGHDT and CDR2 YNNKEL (reference sequence). The CDR3 extends over 13 amino acids. This CDR3 reads CASGGPSNYGYTF. The CDR3 bases are TGTGCCAGCGGGGGGCCCTCTAACTATGGCTACACCTTC.

This clonotype was counted at least ten times. The chain carries TRBV10-3 and TRBJ2-1, with 11 bases fitting TRBD2. V was clipped by 6 bases and J by 5 bases; unmatched bases: 3. Germline lookup yields CDR1 ENHRY and CDR2 SYGVKD. The CDR3 is made up of 14 amino acids. CDR3 DNA sequence: TGTGCCATCAGGACTAGCGGGGCTGACAATGAGCAGTTCTTC. It specifies CAIRTSGADNEQFF.

The CDR3 loop is CASSSSGRPYEQYF. The CDR3 DNA reads TGTGCCAGCAGTTCTAGCGGGAGACCCTACGAGCAGTACTTC. The J gene is TRBJ2-7, the V gene TRBV12-3 or TRBV12-4; 10 bases fit TRBD2. The CDR3 extends over 14 amino acids. The J segment lost 2 bases and the V segment lost 4 bases, leaving 2 bases of the junction unmatched.

This chain links TRBV20-1 with TRBJ1-3; D not certain. Germline V gives CDR1 DFQATT, CDR2 SNEGSKA (reference sequence). Trimming shortened V by 3 bases and J by 4 bases, and 7 bases separated the two germline ends. The CDR3 runs to 12 residues. This CDR3 reads CSASGGGNTIYF. In DNA form, the CDR3 reads TGCAGTGCTAGTGGCGGCGGAAACACCATATATTTT.

This chain links TRBV4-1 with TRBJ1-5, with 9 bases fitting TRBD1. CDR1 is MGHRA, CDR2 YSYEKL, per germline. The CDR3 is 17 residues long. V lost 4 bases and J lost 5; bases outside the gene matches: 12. The CDR3 sequence: CASSPPAGQGLDQPQHF. CDR3 nucleotide sequence: TGCGCCAGCAGCCCTCCTGCGGGACAGGGATTGGATCAGCCCCAGCATTTT.

This chain uses TRBV6-5 with TRBJ2-3, with D possibly matching TRBD2 (5 bases). This CDR3 has 14 amino acids. Germline CDR1 and CDR2: MNHEY and SVGAGI. The germline V and J ends were trimmed by 4 bases and 5 bases, with 13 bases remaining between them. The CDR3 here is CASSSGNGGDTQYF. CDR3 bases: TGTGCCAGCAGTTCGGGGAATGGAGGAGATACGCAGTATTTT.

The gene calls are TRBV7-9 and TRBJ2-3; 8 bases fit TRBD1. V shed 2 bases, J shed 2 bases, and the junction held 6 bases outside the gene matches. Per the germline V gene, CDR1 is SEHNR and CDR2 is FQNEAQ (reference sequence). CDR3 size: 16 residues. Here the CDR3 DNA reads TGTGCCAGCAGCTTACGGACAGGGACCCTCACAGATACGCAGTATTTT. It encodes CASSLRTGTLTDTQYF. Combining the CDR3 with reference TRBV7-9 and TRBJ2-3 gives the whole variable domain DTGVSQNPRHKITKRGQNVTFRCDPISEHNRLYWYRQTLGQGPEFLTYFQNEAQLEKSRLLSDRFSAERPKGSFSTLEIQRTEQGDSAMYLCASSLRTGTLTDTQYFGPGTRLTVL.

The CDR3 is CASSDSQGAYGYTF. The CDR3 DNA follows: TGTGCCAGCAGTGATTCACAGGGGGCTTATGGCTACACCTTC. This rearrangement joins TRBV12-3 or TRBV12-4 to TRBJ1-2; 9 bases line up with TRBD1. This CDR3 is 14 amino acids long. V lost 5 bases to trimming and J lost 5 bases; unmatched junction nucleotides: 6.

This clonotype was seen only a few times. The V call is TRBV3-1, the J call TRBJ2-7; 13 bases line up with TRBD2. With V trimmed by 1 base and J by 6 bases, 3 bases remained unmatched. Germline-derived CDR1 and CDR2 are LGHDT and YNNKEL (reference sequence). The CDR3 runs 15 residues. In DNA form, the CDR3 reads TGTGCCAGCAGCCAAGGGACTAGCGGGAGATCCGAGCAGTACTTC. It is translated as CASSQGTSGRSEQYF.